This TCR beta chain emerged from a study of tumor and adjacent non-tumor tissue in lung cancer. Unmatched junction bases numbered 6, after V lost 3 bases and J lost 7 bases. Germline CDR1 is SQVTM and CDR2 is ANQGSEA. This CDR3 region has 14 residues. RNA was extracted from bulk tissue without any cell sorting. Study-level points and caveats: Tumor repertoires had a smaller top 100 clone share than normal lung.

A modified ARM-PCR protocol with three rounds of nested PCR amplified TCRbeta. Each CDR3 protein gets one entry after TCRdb re-called the multiplex PCR reads with MiXCR. The sample carries about 75,000 distinct CDR3 sequences, around four fifths recorded once. About this clonotype: The antigen is unknown.

The source is a woman between 50 and 59 years old with non-small cell lung cancer. The sequencing sample was made of lung tumor tissue. The genes are TRBV29-1 and TRBJ2-2; 9 nucleotides match TRBD1. CDR3 in DNA: TGCAGCGTTGAGGGACAGGGTCGCATCGGGGAGCTGTTTTTT. Its translation: CSVEGQGRIGELFF.